The 5 T cell receptor beta chains in this list originate from one sample, sequenced in a study of shared clonotypes between healthy human individuals. Profiled with immunoSEQ multiplex PCR; TCRdb holds only in-frame clones, not every one. The sample gives nearly 1 million clones, less than 85% of which show up once; approximately 1.5% is in the top ten. The sample was memory CD4+ T cells sorted from blood. Subset: CD45RA-negative fraction. Receptor source: a man aged 18 to 29 in good health.

The chain joins TRBV5-5 to TRBJ2-7, with 7 bases lining up with TRBD1. Losses at the gene ends were 4 bases for V and 0 bases for J; bases not matched to a gene: 7. Germline lookup yields CDR1 SGHKS and CDR2 YYEKEE (reference sequence). CDR3 length: 15 residues. The chain's CDR3 is CASSRQGTHSYEQYF. DNA for the CDR3: TGTGCCAGCAGCCGACAGGGAACCCACTCCTACGAGCAGTACTTC.

The genes are TRBV7-8 and TRBJ1-2; D is ambiguous. This CDR3 spans 14 amino acids. Trimming pared 3 bases from V and 1 base from J, leaving 9 bases between. CDR1 SGHVS and CDR2 FQNEAQ come from the germline V gene. Written as DNA, the CDR3 is TGTGCCAGCAGCTTGGAAAGTTTTAACTATGGCTACACCTTC. It yields the protein CASSLESFNYGYTF.

As DNA, the CDR3 is TGTGCCAGCAGCTCGCCTGGGTTCTCTACTCCCTACGAGCAGTACTTC. Translation: CASSSPGFSTPYEQYF. J is TRBJ2-7 and V is TRBV11-2; D remains ambiguous. CDR3 length: 16 amino acids. The V and J ends lost 4 bases and 2 bases respectively, with 18 bases between them. Germline CDR1 and CDR2: SGHAT and FQNNGV. Full variable domain (remainder filled in from reference TRBV11-2 and TRBJ2-7): EAGVAQSPRYKIIEKRQSVAFWCNPISGHATLYWYQQILGQGPKLLIQFQNNGVVDDSQLPKDRFSAERLKGVDSTLKIQPAKLEDSAVYLCASSSPGFSTPYEQYFGPGTRLTVT.

This sequence joins TRBV5-1 and TRBJ1-1; D unresolved. The V and J ends lost 4 bases and 1 base respectively, with 8 bases between them. The CDR3 has 13 amino acids. Per germline, CDR1 SGHRS and CDR2 YFSETQ. CDR3: CASSVNENTEAFF. CDR3 bases: TGCGCCAGCAGCGTAAATGAGAACACTGAAGCTTTCTTT.

The gene calls are TRBV7-6 and TRBJ2-7, with TRBD2 matching 7 bases. The CDR3 covers 17 residues. J lost 0 bases, V lost 1 base, and 9 bases had no gene match. CDR1 SGHVS and CDR2 FNYEAQ come from the germline V gene. In DNA form, the CDR3 reads TGTGCCAGCAGCTTAGTAGGGCAGCGGGGCGGCTCCTACGAGCAGTACTTC. This sequence encodes CASSLVGQRGGSYEQYF.